This is a list of T cell receptor beta chains from one sample in a study of beta chain features in type 1 diabetes. Some clones are missing from TCRdb's copy, which holds only in-frame ones; the method was immunoSEQ multiplex PCR. This table has approximately 150,000 clones, around 8.8% appearing once. Sequencing input: central memory CD4+ T cells from blood. These TCRs come from a man aged 25 to 40 with type 1 diabetes. Both conserved end residues are part of each CDR3. D genes are given only for firm matches. Not every row has a clone size; where given, it reads once, few, many or a size class.

cdr3_aa	cdr3_nt	clone_size	v_call	j_call	d_call
CASSYPGAGNTIYF	TGTGCCAGCAGTTACCCCGGGGCTGGAAACACCATATATTTT	NA	TRBV6-6	TRBJ1-3	NA
CASSPPGLAGGSLTDTQYF	TGTGCCAGCAGCCCACCCGGACTAGCGGGGGGAAGCCTGACAGATACGCAGTATTTT	NA	TRBV6-9	TRBJ2-3	TRBD2
CASSETGGQPQHF	TGTGCCAGCAGTGAAACTGGGGGGCAGCCCCAGCATTTT	few	TRBV6-1	TRBJ1-5	NA
CASIFGGSGQPQHF	TGTGCCAGCATTTTCGGGGGATCGGGGCAGCCCCAGCATTTT	NA	TRBV6-6	TRBJ1-5	NA
CASSLREDYSPLHF	TGTGCCAGCAGTCTCCGGGAGGATTATTCACCCCTCCACTTT	few	TRBV6-6	TRBJ1-6	NA
CASSSTGVINYTF	TGTGCCAGCAGCTCGACAGGGGTGATTAACTACACCTTC	NA	TRBV5-6	TRBJ1-2	TRBD1
CASSQEGGNLPGDTQYF	TGCGCCAGCAGCCAAGAGGGAGGAAACTTACCAGGAGATACGCAGTATTTT	NA	TRBV4-3	TRBJ2-3	NA
CASSMPPGQGNTEAFF	TGTGCCAGCAGCATGCCTCCGGGACAGGGGAACACTGAAGCTTTCTTT	few	TRBV5-4	TRBJ1-1	TRBD1
CASSYDRGYEQYF	TGTGCCAGCAGCTACGACAGGGGTTACGAGCAGTACTTC	few	TRBV7-3	TRBJ2-7	TRBD1
CASSVGGQNGYTF	TGTGCCAGCAGCGTAGGTGGACAGAACGGCTACACCTTC	NA	TRBV9	TRBJ1-2	NA
CASSGSSGANVLTF	TGTGCCAGCTCAGGAAGCTCTGGGGCCAACGTCCTGACTTTC	NA	TRBV2	TRBJ2-6	NA
CASSWGQKETQYF	TGTGCCAGCAGCTGGGGACAGAAAGAGACCCAGTACTTC	NA	TRBV11-2	TRBJ2-5	TRBD1
CAGDYGATEAFF	TGTGCCGGGGACTATGGGGCCACTGAAGCTTTCTTT	few	TRBV30	TRBJ1-1	NA
CASSPRQGDGYTF	TGTGCCAGCAGCCCAAGACAGGGAGATGGCTACACCTTC	NA	TRBV14	TRBJ1-2	TRBD1
CASSAYGTVEQYF	TGTGCCAGCAGTGCCTATGGGACAGTCGAGCAGTACTTC	few	TRBV25-1	TRBJ2-7	TRBD1
CASSNRPRTKETQYF	TGTGCCAGCAGCAACAGGCCGAGAACGAAAGAGACCCAGTACTTC	NA	TRBV21-1	TRBJ2-5	NA
CASTPGGETQYF	TGTGCCAGCACCCCGGGAGGGGAGACCCAGTACTTC	NA	TRBV6-5	TRBJ2-5	TRBD2
CSVEFHNQIHHF	TGCAGCGTTGAATTTCATAACCAGATCCATCATTTT	many	TRBV29-1	TRBJ2-3	NA
CASSPTGPNTGELFF	TGTGCCAGCAGCCCCACAGGCCCGAACACCGGGGAGCTGTTTTTT	NA	TRBV7-3	TRBJ2-2	NA
CASSIFSQETQYF	TGTGCCAGTAGTATATTCTCCCAGGAGACCCAGTACTTC	few	TRBV19	TRBJ2-5	NA
CASQDSSGANVLTF	TGTGCCAGCCAAGACAGCTCTGGGGCCAACGTCCTGACTTTC	medium-sized	TRBV4-2	TRBJ2-6	NA
CASSSRTSGGPETQYF	TGTGCCAGCAGCTCAAGGACTAGCGGGGGTCCGGAGACCCAGTACTTC	NA	TRBV7-9	TRBJ2-5	TRBD2
CASSPAGLAGYEQYF	TGTGCCAGCAGCCCAGCTGGACTAGCGGGATACGAGCAGTACTTC	few	TRBV5-6	TRBJ2-7	TRBD2
CASSLTIPRSDTEAFF	TGTGCCAGCTCCCTAACAATCCCAAGGAGCGACACTGAAGCTTTCTTT	few	TRBV18	TRBJ1-1	NA
CASSFATSKNIQYF	TGTGCCAGCAGCTTCGCGACATCCAAAAACATTCAGTACTTC	few	TRBV11-2	TRBJ2-4	NA
CASGLVRHSGANVLTF	TGTGCTAGTGGTTTGGTACGACACTCTGGGGCCAACGTCCTGACTTTC	NA	TRBV12-5	TRBJ2-6	NA
CASSLTSVNTGELFF	TGTGCCAGCAGCTTAACAAGTGTGAACACCGGGGAGCTGTTTTTT	few	TRBV7-9	TRBJ2-2	NA
CSATPGETQYF	TGCAGTGCCACACCGGGAGAGACCCAGTACTTC	NA	TRBV20-1	TRBJ2-5	NA
CASSPDRSSYEQYF	TGTGCCAGCAGTCCTGATAGGAGCTCCTACGAGCAGTACTTC	NA	TRBV7-2	TRBJ2-7	NA
CASSPRTGVNVIQYF	TGTGCCAGCAGCCCGCGGACAGGGGTTAACGTCATTCAGTACTTC	few	TRBV7-2	TRBJ2-4	TRBD1
CASSWGGDGGYTF	TGTGCCAGCAGTTGGGGCGGGGACGGTGGCTACACCTTC	few	TRBV7-8	TRBJ1-2	NA
CASSRGNNYEQYF	TGTGCCAGCAGCAGGGGCAACAACTACGAGCAGTACTTC	few	TRBV27	TRBJ2-7	NA
CASSYSRTGNEQYF	TGTGCCAGCAGTTACTCAAGGACAGGGAACGAGCAGTACTTC	few	TRBV6-5	TRBJ2-7	TRBD1
CSASGGRTQYF	TGCAGTGCTTCGGGGGGGCGCACGCAGTATTTT	NA	TRBV20-1	TRBJ2-3	TRBD2
CASSQGWGTGPREQYF	TGTGCCAGCAGCCAGGGGTGGGGGACAGGCCCCCGCGAGCAGTACTTC	NA	TRBV14	TRBJ2-7	TRBD1
CASIDRRQGGDEQFF	TGTGCCAGCATCGATCGTAGACAGGGAGGTGATGAGCAGTTCTTC	few	TRBV5-6	TRBJ2-1	NA
CAWSERYGYTF	TGTGCCTGGAGTGAGAGGTATGGCTACACCTTC	NA	TRBV30	TRBJ1-2	NA
CASSPNRGSNQPQHF	TGTGCCAGCAGTCCAAACAGGGGATCCAATCAGCCCCAGCATTTT	few	TRBV28	TRBJ1-5	TRBD1
CASSHTSGNTIYF	TGCGCCAGCAGCCATACTTCGGGAAACACCATATATTTT	NA	TRBV4-3	TRBJ1-3	NA
CASSLNPRDGYTF	TGTGCCAGCAGCTTAAACCCCCGAGATGGCTACACCTTC	few	TRBV7-6	TRBJ1-2	NA